These 14 T cell receptor beta chains originate from one sample sequenced in a study of beta chain features in type 1 diabetes. Study observations and caveats: Among all four CD4+ subsets, Type 1 diabetes patients had TCRB CDR3s that were moderately but significantly shorter.

Which antigens these TCRs recognize remains unknown. The whole isolated RNA underwent reverse transcription, so sequencing captured expressed TCRB transcripts. Repertoires were generated with immunoSEQ multiplex PCR, while TCRdb's copy carries only in-frame clones and drops some. In the table there are roughly 400,000 clones, around 9.6% of which are singletons. Material: central memory CD4+ T cells from blood. The receptor set was obtained from a man aged 25-45 years with type 1 diabetes.

Only a few counts were recorded for this clone. This chain connects TRBV10-2 to TRBJ1-2; D might be TRBD1 (5 bases). Germline V gene data show CDR1 as WSHSY and CDR2 as SAAADI. Trimming removed 8 bases at V and 8 bases at J, with 18 bases between. The CDR3 has 13 amino acids. The CDR3 nucleotides are TGCGCCAGCGCATATGACATTCAGGGCGGCTACACCTTC. Its translation is CASAYDIQGGYTF.

This clone has a handful of counts. The chain recombines TRBV7-6 with TRBJ1-2; 8 nucleotides line up with TRBD1. Germline CDR1 is SGHVS and CDR2 is FNYEAQ. V dropped 0 bases and J dropped 5; count of bases not matched to a gene: 8. This CDR3 is 16 amino acids long. For the CDR3, the DNA is TGTGCCAGCAGCTTAGCCGGACAGGGAAACTTTTATGGCTACACCTTC. It yields the protein CASSLAGQGNFYGYTF.

The chain uses TRBV9 and TRBJ2-3; 9 bases agree with TRBD2. V lost 0 bases and J lost 0; bases outside the gene matches: 8. Germline V gene data show CDR1 as SGDLS and CDR2 as YYNGEE. This CDR3 has 18 residues. The CDR3 loop is CASSVDGGGAASTDTQYF. The CDR3 DNA follows: TGTGCCAGCAGCGTAGATGGCGGGGGGGCCGCTAGCACAGATACGCAGTATTTT.

About this clone itself: Other DNA sequences in this specimen translate into the identical CDR3. This CDR3 reads CASSLGDTQYF. DNA for the CDR3: TGCGCCAGCAGCTTGGGGGATACGCAGTATTTT. The chain recombines TRBV5-1 with TRBJ2-3; D not certain. The V gene's germline CDR1 is SGHRS and CDR2 YFSETQ. The CDR3 sequence is 11 residues long. The germline V and J ends were trimmed by 0 bases and 6 bases, with 2 bases remaining between them.

The genes are TRBV5-1 and TRBJ2-5; a weak D match, TRBD1 (6 bases). CDR3 length: 13 residues. Trimming cost V 4 bases and J 5 bases, with 12 bases left between them. Germline V lookup: CDR1 SGHRS, CDR2 YFSETQ. This CDR3 is CASSQTGLETQYF. CDR3 nucleotide sequence: TGCGCCAGCAGCCAGACAGGTCTCGAGACCCAGTACTTC.

This rearrangement joins TRBV18 to TRBJ2-7; 8 bases are a match to TRBD1. This CDR3 has 16 residues. V trimming: 3 bases; J trimming: 7 bases; junction bases outside the gene matches: 14. The germline V gene encodes CDR1 KGHSH and CDR2 LQKENI. The CDR3 spells CASSPLLTGEVQEQYF. Here the CDR3 DNA reads TGTGCCAGCTCACCCCTTTTGACAGGGGAGGTTCAAGAGCAGTACTTC.

The sample holds a few counts of this clone. V and J are TRBV15 and TRBJ1-1; D is uncertain. Trimming left V 0 bases short and J 6 bases short, with 11 bases between. This CDR3 is 14 amino acids long. CDR1 is LNHNV, CDR2 YYDKDF, per germline (reference sequence). The CDR3 spells CATSRDLPNPEAFF. The CDR3 DNA reads as TGTGCCACCAGCAGAGATCTTCCAAACCCTGAAGCTTTCTTT.

This clone was seen only a few times. This chain joins TRBV7-9 and TRBJ1-1; no reliable D call. This CDR3 spans 14 amino acids. The germline V gene encodes CDR1 SEHNR and CDR2 FQNEAQ (reference sequence). Trimming pared 1 base from V and 13 bases from J, leaving 19 bases between. The CDR3 reads CASSLGARQYGGFF. In DNA form, the CDR3 reads TGTGCCAGCAGCTTAGGGGCCAGACAATACGGTGGTTTCTTT.

The rearrangement uses TRBV7-9 and TRBJ2-1; D may be TRBD1 (9 bases). Per the germline V gene, CDR1 is SEHNR and CDR2 is FQNEAQ (reference sequence). Trimming took 4 bases from V and 8 from J, leaving 24 bases between them. This CDR3 region has 17 residues. The CDR3 spells CASSSTGGMAGGDEQFF. In nucleotides, the CDR3 is TGTGCCAGCAGCTCCACAGGGGGCATGGCGGGAGGAGATGAGCAGTTCTTC.

This clone was seen more than once but under ten times. This sequence joins TRBV6-6 and TRBJ1-5, with D possibly TRBD1 on 5 matching bases. The length of the CDR3 is 14 residues. Germline loops: CDR1 MNHNY, CDR2 SVGAGI (reference sequence). V was pared by 3 bases and J by 3 bases, with 9 bases between. DNA for the CDR3: TGTGCCAGCAGTTATCAGGGCGCCAATCAGCCCCAGCATTTT. Residues: CASSYQGANQPQHF.

The rearrangement uses TRBV6-1 and TRBJ1-2; the match to TRBD1 covers 9 bases. The CDR3 totals 14 residues. Germline assignment: CDR1 MNHNS and CDR2 SASEGT. The junction had 7 bases not matched to a gene; V was cut back by 5 bases and J by 6 bases. Here the CDR3 DNA reads TGTGCCAGCAGTCTTACAGGGGGCAATAATGGCTACACCTTC. It codes for CASSLTGGNNGYTF.

The CDR3 region is CASSPPDGMPNQPQHF. The CDR3 DNA reads as TGTGCCAGCAGTCCCCCCGACGGAATGCCCAATCAGCCCCAGCATTTT. This chain connects TRBV28 to TRBJ1-5; D remains ambiguous. In germline, CDR1 is MDHEN, CDR2 SYDVKM. V was pared by 5 bases and J by 3 bases, with 17 bases between. The CDR3 has 16 residues.

This clone was counted a few times. The V gene is TRBV2, the J gene TRBJ2-7; 8 nucleotides agree with TRBD2. The germline V gene has CDR1 SNHLY and CDR2 FYNNEI. The CDR3 covers 15 residues. V dropped 6 bases and J dropped 7; count of bases not matched to a gene: 14. CDR3: CASRGSSGQRGEQYF. CDR3 sequence (DNA): TGTGCCAGCAGGGGTTCTAGCGGGCAACGAGGGGAGCAGTACTTC.

This clone was counted only a few times. A junction end diverges from the germline sequence, so it may reflect a read error. The rearrangement joins TRBV6-1 to TRBJ2-1; D not resolved. The CDR3 has 11 amino acids. Germline V gene lookup returns CDR1 MNHNS and CDR2 SASEGT. CDR3 protein: CAISGSQEQFF. The CDR3, as DNA: TGTGCCATCAGTGGTTCTCAAGAGCAGTTCTTC.